This T cell receptor (beta chain) was found in a study of blood T cell repertoires in COVID-19. Across the whole study: Researchers got acute and convalescent COVID-19 samples from the United States, Italy and Spain. T cells, B-cell-depleted T cells, or PBMCs supplied cDNA or gDNA.

Original handling: Reference gene primers were amplified, and this amplification served to estimate nucleated cell counts. The assay was immunoSEQ multiplex PCR, and TCRdb's table has in-frame clones only and misses some. That table furnishes V, J and clone size, whereas the DNA furnished D and trimming. The sample has approximately 300,000 clones; about 85% are singletons. CDR1 and CDR2 from the germline V gene are MNHNS and SASEGT. The CDR3 is 18 residues long. With 0 bases clipped from V and 1 base from J, the junction kept 7 bases outside the gene matches. The genes are TRBV6-1 and TRBJ1-1; 11 nucleotides agree with TRBD1. Sequencing input: peripheral blood. The receptor was derived from a woman aged 45-65 years who had recovered from COVID-19. The DNA of the CDR3 is TGTGCCAGCAGTGAAGCGCGGGGGACAGGGGGATGGAACACTGAAGCTTTCTTT. This gives the protein CASSEARGTGGWNTEAFF.